Listed below are T cell receptor beta chains from one sample, sequenced in a study of control samples from healthy donors and cancer patients. Assay: immunoSEQ multiplex PCR; the TCRdb copy retains only in-frame clones and omits some. The sample holds 100,000 to 150,000 clones; more than 70% are singletons and the top ten take under 40%. The sequenced material came from blood. The receptors derive from a man in his fifties in good health. The CDR3 runs from the conserved cysteine through the conserved F or W. The D gene is left open where the match is weak. The size entry is marked missing in some rows and otherwise reads once, few, many or a size class.

j_call d_call cdr3_length v_call clone_size cdr3_aa cdr3_nt
TRBJ2-5 - 15 TRBV4-2 once CASSQDYRGQETQYF TGTGCCAGCAGCCAAGATTATCGTGGGCAAGAGACCCAGTACTTC
TRBJ1-2 TRBD1 15 TRBV6-5 - CASSYSRDRAAGYTF TGTGCCAGCAGTTACTCCCGGGACAGGGCGGCCGGCTACACCTTC
TRBJ1-4 - 15 TRBV5-1 - CASSLEAKKGEKLFF TGCGCCAGCAGCTTGGAGGCGAAGAAGGGTGAAAAACTGTTTTTT
TRBJ1-2 TRBD1 19 TRBV7-9 - CASSLDLTPGQGVGYGYTF TGTGCCAGCAGCTTGGACCTCACTCCTGGACAGGGCGTTGGCTATGGCTACACCTTC
TRBJ2-6 - 18 TRBV14 few CASSQAFRVSSGANVLTF TGTGCCAGCAGCCAGGCCTTCAGGGTGAGCTCTGGGGCCAACGTCCTGACTTTC
TRBJ1-6 - 12 TRBV14 - CASSQEASPLHF TGTGCCAGCAGCCAAGAGGCTTCACCCCTCCACTTT
TRBJ1-6 - 12 TRBV5-5 once CASSLFRSPLHF TGTGCCAGCAGCTTGTTCCGGTCACCCCTCCACTTT
TRBJ1-2 TRBD1 15 TRBV5-8 - CASSLSGTEPYGYTF TGTGCCAGCAGCTTGTCTGGGACAGAACCCTATGGCTACACCTTC
TRBJ2-5 - 15 TRBV9 - CASSVVGAWVETQYF TGTGCCAGCAGCGTAGTGGGGGCCTGGGTAGAGACCCAGTACTTC
TRBJ1-2 TRBD1 17 TRBV18 once CASSPPAGQGANYGYTF TGTGCCAGCTCACCACCGGCAGGACAGGGGGCGAACTATGGCTACACCTTC
TRBJ2-2 TRBD1 14 TRBV3-1/TRBV3-2 - CASSQIGGPGELFF TGTGCCAGCAGCCAAATAGGGGGCCCCGGGGAGCTGTTTTTT
TRBJ2-1 TRBD2 18 TRBV27 - CASSSRLAGTRSYNEQFF TGTGCCAGCAGTAGTAGACTAGCGGGGACCCGCTCCTACAATGAGCAGTTCTTC
TRBJ2-4 - 16 TRBV6-2/TRBV6-3 once CASSSFAGAVKNIQYF TGTGCCAGCAGTTCCTTTGCCGGGGCCGTAAAAAACATTCAGTACTTC
TRBJ1-5 - 12 TRBV6-2/TRBV6-3 - CASSPAGQPQHF TGTGCCAGCAGTCCCGCCGGACAGCCCCAGCATTTT
TRBJ1-2 - 11 TRBV18 few CASSPGSGYTF TGTGCCAGCTCACCAGGGAGTGGCTACACCTTC
TRBJ2-7 - 14 TRBV11-2 - CASSLGRQSDEQYF TGTGCCAGCAGCTTAGGTCGTCAGTCGGACGAGCAGTACTTC
TRBJ1-2 TRBD1 14 TRBV29-1 - CSVEPGQGMWGYTF TGCAGCGTTGAACCGGGACAGGGGATGTGGGGCTACACCTTC
TRBJ1-1 - 13 TRBV3-1/TRBV3-2 - CASTQTGNTEAFF TGTGCCAGCACCCAGACAGGTAACACTGAAGCTTTCTTT